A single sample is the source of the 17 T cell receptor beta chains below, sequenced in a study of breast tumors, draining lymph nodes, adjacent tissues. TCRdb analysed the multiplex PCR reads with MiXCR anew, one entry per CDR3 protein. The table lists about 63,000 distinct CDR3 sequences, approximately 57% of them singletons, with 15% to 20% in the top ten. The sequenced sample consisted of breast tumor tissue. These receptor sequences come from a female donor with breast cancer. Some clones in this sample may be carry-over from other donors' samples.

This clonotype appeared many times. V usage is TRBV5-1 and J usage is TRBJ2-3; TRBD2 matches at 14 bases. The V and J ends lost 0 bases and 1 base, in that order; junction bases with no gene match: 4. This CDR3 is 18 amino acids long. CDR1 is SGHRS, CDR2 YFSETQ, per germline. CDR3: CASSLEGLAGDRTDTQYF. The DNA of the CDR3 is TGCGCCAGCAGCTTGGAGGGACTAGCGGGGGACCGCACAGATACGCAGTATTTT.

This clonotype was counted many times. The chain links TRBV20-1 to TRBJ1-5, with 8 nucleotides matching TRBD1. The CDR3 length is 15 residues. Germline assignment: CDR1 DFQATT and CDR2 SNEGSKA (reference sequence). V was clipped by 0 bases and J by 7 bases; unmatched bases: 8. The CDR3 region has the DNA TGCAGTGCTAGAGACTCGGGACAGGAGATCCAGCCCCAGCATTTT. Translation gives CSARDSGQEIQPQHF.

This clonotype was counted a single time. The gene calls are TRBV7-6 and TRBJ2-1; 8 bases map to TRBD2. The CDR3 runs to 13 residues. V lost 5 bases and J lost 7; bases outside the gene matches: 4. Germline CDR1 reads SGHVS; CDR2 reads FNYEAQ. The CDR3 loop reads CASSTGTRNEQFF. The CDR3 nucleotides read TGTGCCAGCAGCACCGGGACTAGAAATGAGCAGTTCTTC.

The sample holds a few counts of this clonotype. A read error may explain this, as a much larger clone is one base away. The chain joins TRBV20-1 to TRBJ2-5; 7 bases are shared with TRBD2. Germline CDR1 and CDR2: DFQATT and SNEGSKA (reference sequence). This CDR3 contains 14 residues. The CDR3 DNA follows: TGCAGTGCTAGGGGTGGGGGGGAACAAGCGACCCAGTACTTC. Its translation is CSARGGGEQATQYF.

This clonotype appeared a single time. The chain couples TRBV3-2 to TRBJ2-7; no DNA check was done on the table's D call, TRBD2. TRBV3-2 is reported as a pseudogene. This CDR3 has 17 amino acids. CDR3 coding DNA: TGTGCCAGCAGCCAATGGGGTAGCGGGAGGGCCGAATACGAGCAGTACTTC. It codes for CASSQWGSGRAEYEQYF.

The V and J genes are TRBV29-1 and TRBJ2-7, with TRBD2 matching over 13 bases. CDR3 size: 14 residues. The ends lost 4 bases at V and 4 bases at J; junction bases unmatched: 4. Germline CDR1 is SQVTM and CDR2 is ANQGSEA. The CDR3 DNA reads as TGCAGCGTTGGTGCGACTAGCGGGAGGTACGAGCAGTACTTC. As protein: CSVGATSGRYEQYF.

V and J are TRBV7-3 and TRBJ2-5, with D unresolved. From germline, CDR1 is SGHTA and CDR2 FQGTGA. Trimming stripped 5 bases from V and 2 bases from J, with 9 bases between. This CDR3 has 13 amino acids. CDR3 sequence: CASSTGRQETQYF. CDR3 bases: TGTGCCAGCAGCACCGGGCGGCAAGAGACCCAGTACTTC.

The CDR3, as DNA: TGTGCCATCAGTGATACGGAACACCAGCCCCAGCATTTT. Protein sequence: CAISDTEHQPQHF. The chain combines TRBV10-3 with TRBJ1-5; D unresolved. Germline lookup yields CDR1 ENHRY and CDR2 SYGVKD. V was clipped by 3 bases and J by 7 bases, with 10 bases between them. CDR3 length equals 13 residues.

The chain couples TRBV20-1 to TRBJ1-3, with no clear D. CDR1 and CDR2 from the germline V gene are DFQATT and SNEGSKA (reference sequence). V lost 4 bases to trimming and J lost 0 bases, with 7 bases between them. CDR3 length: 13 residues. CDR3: CSATRDSGNTIYF. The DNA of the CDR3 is TGCAGTGCTACACGGGACTCTGGAAACACCATATATTTT.

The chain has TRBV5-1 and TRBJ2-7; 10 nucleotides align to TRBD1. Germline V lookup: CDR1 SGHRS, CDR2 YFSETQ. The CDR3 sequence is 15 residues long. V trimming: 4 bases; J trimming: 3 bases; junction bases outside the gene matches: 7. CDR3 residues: CASSVSGTGDYEQYF. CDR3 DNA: TGCGCCAGCAGCGTCTCCGGGACAGGGGACTACGAGCAGTACTTC. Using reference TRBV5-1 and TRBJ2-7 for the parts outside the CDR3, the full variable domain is KAGVTQTPRYLIKTRGQQVTLSCSPISGHRSVSWYQQTPGQGLQFLFEYFSETQRNKGNFPGRFSGRQFSNSRSEMNVSTLELGDSALYLCASSVSGTGDYEQYFGPGTRLTVT.

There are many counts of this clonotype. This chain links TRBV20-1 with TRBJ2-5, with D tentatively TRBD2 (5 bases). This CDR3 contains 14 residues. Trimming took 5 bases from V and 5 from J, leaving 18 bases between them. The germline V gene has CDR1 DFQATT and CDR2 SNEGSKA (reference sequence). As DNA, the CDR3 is TGCAGTGCTCTTTACGGGGTAGCTAGGGAGACCCAGTACTTC. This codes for CSALYGVARETQYF.

CDR3 sequence reads: CSASIWDSNTGELFF. The CDR3 bases are TGCAGTGCTAGTATCTGGGACAGTAACACCGGGGAGCTGTTTTTT. The rearrangement links TRBV20-1 to TRBJ2-2; 7 positions match TRBD1. CDR1 and CDR2 (germline): DFQATT, SNEGSKA (reference sequence). Trimming removed 3 bases from V and 2 bases from J; junction bases left unmatched: 6. The CDR3 sequence is 15 residues long.

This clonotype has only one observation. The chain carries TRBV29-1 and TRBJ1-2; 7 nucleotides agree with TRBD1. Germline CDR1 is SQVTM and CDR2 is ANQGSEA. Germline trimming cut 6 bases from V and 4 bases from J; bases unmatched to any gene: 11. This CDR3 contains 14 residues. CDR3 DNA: TGCAGCGTCCACAGGGGTGCTGGCGGCTATGGCTACACCTTC. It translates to CSVHRGAGGYGYTF.

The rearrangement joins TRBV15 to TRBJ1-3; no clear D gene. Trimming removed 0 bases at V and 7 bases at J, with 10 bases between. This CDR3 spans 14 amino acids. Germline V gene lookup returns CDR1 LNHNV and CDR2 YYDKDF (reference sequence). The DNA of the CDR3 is TGTGCCACCAGCAGAGATCCAGCAGCGAACACCATATATTTT. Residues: CATSRDPAANTIYF.

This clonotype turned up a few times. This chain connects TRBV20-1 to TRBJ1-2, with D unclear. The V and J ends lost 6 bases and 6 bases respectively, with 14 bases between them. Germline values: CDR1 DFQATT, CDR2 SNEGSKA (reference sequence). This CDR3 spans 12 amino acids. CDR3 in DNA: TGCAGTGCCTCTGAAGGCTTCGATGGCTACACCTTC. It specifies CSASEGFDGYTF.

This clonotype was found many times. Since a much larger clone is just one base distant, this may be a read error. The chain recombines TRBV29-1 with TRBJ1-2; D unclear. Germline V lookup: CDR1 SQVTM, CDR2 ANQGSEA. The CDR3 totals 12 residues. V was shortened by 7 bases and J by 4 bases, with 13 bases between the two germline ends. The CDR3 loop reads CSGGEVSYGYTF. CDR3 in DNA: TGCAGCGGCGGGGAGGTTAGCTATGGCTACACCTTC.

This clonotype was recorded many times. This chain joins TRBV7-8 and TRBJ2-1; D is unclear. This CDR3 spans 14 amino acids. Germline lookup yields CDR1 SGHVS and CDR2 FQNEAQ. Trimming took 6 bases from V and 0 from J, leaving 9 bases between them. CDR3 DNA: TGTGCCAGCAGGAGCCTGGTCTCCTACAATGAGCAGTTCTTC. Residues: CASRSLVSYNEQFF.